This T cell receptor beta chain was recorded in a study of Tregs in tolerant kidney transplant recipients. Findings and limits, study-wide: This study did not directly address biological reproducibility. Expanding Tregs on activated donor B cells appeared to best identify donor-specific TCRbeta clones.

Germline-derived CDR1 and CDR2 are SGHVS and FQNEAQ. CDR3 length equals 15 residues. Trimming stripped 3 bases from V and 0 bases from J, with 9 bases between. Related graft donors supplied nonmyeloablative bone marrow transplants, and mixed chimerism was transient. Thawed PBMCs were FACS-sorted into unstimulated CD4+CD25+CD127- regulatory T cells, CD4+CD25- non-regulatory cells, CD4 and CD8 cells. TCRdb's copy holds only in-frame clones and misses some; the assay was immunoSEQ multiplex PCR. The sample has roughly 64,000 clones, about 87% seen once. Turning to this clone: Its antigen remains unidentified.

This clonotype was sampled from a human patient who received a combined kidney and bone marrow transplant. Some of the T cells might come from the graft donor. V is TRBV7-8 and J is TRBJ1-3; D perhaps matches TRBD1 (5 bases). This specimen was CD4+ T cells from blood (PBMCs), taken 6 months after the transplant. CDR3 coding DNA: TGTGCCAGCAGCTTCCAGGGCAACTCTGGAAACACCATATATTTT. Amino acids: CASSFQGNSGNTIYF.